This TCR beta chain is from a study of shared clonotypes between healthy human individuals. General study results and limits: The four-donor shared clonotypes exceeded non-shared clonotypes in generation probability, with non-shared ones scoring lower.

About this clone: As yet, its antigen is unknown.

Germline CDR1 is SGHDT and CDR2 is YYEEEE. V was trimmed by 4 bases and J by 6 bases, leaving 11 bases between them. The CDR3 is 13 amino acids. Researchers ran the assay at a deep level. Sequencing was performed with immunoSEQ multiplex PCR; in TCRdb, only in-frame clones are kept and a portion is missing. Here the sample spans 2,500,000 or so clones, approximately 90% being singletons. This sequence originates from a man younger than 35 in good health. The sample consisted of naive CD4+ T cells sorted from blood. Regarding subset: CD45RA+ positively selected. The J gene is TRBJ2-1, the V gene TRBV5-6; the D gene is possibly TRBD2 (5 bases). CDR3 in DNA: TGTGCCAGCAGCCAATTGGGAGCCAATGAGCAGTTCTTC. It translates to CASSQLGANEQFF.